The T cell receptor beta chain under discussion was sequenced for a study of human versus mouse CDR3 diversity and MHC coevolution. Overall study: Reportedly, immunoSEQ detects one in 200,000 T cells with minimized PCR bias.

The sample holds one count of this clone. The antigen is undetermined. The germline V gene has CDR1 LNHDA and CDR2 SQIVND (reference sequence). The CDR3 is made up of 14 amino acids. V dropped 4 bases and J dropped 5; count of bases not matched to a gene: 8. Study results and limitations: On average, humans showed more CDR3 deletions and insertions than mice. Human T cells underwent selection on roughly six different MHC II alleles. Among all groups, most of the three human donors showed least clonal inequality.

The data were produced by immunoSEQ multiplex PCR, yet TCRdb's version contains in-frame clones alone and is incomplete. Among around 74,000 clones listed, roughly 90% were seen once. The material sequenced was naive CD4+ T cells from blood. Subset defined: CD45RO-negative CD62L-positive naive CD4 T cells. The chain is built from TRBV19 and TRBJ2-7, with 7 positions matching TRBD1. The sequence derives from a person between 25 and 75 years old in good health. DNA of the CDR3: TGTGCCAGTAGTAGCCAGGGACAGAACAACGAGCAGTACTTC. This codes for CASSSQGQNNEQYF.